Listed here are 22 T cell receptor beta chains from one sample, sequenced in a study of beta chain features in type 1 diabetes (dated by TCRdb to 2016 to 2018). The method behind the library was the immunoSEQ multiplex PCR assay. The entire isolated RNA was reverse transcribed using the High Capacity cDNA Reverse Transcription Kit, and thus expressed TCRB transcripts were sequenced. TCRdb stores this immuneACCESS table with in-frame sequences only. Part of the clones is absent; in the studies checked, under half of the shortfall reflects unresolved V genes, and no reason is known for the rest. The sample has roughly 130,000 clones on record, about 9.2% of them singletons. The ten largest clones take up 0.6% to 0.85% of the sample. Sequenced sample: central memory CD4+ T cells from blood. These receptor sequences come from a man younger than 35 in good health.

The chain carries TRBV14 and TRBJ2-3, with 7 bases lining up with TRBD2. The V segment lost 1 base and the J segment 6 bases; nucleotides outside the gene matches: 4. Germline CDR1 and CDR2: SGHDN and FVKESK. This CDR3 comprises 14 residues. CDR3 region: CASSQAGGADTQYF. CDR3 in DNA: TGTGCCAGCAGCCAAGCGGGGGGTGCGGATACGCAGTATTTT.

The CDR3 protein is CASSLRQESYEQYF. The CDR3 bases are TGTGCCAGCAGCTTACGACAGGAATCCTACGAGCAGTACTTC. The gene calls are TRBV7-2 and TRBJ2-7; D possibly corresponds to TRBD1 (6 bases). V lost 2 bases to trimming and J lost 1 base, with 9 bases between them. Germline-derived CDR1 and CDR2 are SGHTA and FQGNSA. The CDR3 extends over 14 amino acids.

The chain links TRBV5-4 to TRBJ2-3; 8 bases align to TRBD2. The V gene's germline CDR1 is SGHNT and CDR2 YYREEE (reference sequence). The CDR3 length is 16 residues. Trimming removed 0 bases from V and 6 bases from J; junction bases left unmatched: 9. The CDR3 DNA reads TGTGCCAGCAGCTTGGCCGTGCGGGGGGCGAGGGATACGCAGTATTTT. This sequence encodes CASSLAVRGARDTQYF. Drawing the rest from reference TRBV5-4 and TRBJ2-3, the complete variable domain is ETGVTQSPTHLIKTRGQQVTLRCSSQSGHNTVSWYQQALGQGPQFIFQYYREEENGRGNFPPRFSGLQFPNYSSELNVNALELDDSALYLCASSLAVRGARDTQYFGPGTRLTVL.

V and J are TRBV5-6 and TRBJ1-2; D perhaps matches TRBD1 (5 bases). The V end lost 4 bases, the J end lost 10 bases, and 11 bases lay between the germline ends. The CDR3 loop spans 11 amino acids. Germline CDR1 SGHDT, CDR2 YYEEEE. The DNA of the CDR3 is TGTGCCAGCAGCGCCGGGACTGACTACACCTTC. Translating gives CASSAGTDYTF.

This clone came up many times. J is TRBJ2-4 and V is TRBV5-1, with D unclear. In germline, CDR1 is SGHRS, CDR2 YFSETQ. Trimming took off 4 bases at V and 6 bases at J, with 11 bases between the two ends. This CDR3 spans 13 amino acids. CDR3 nucleotides: TGCGCCAGCAGCGTCACCGGGTTAAACATTCAGTACTTC. Protein sequence: CASSVTGLNIQYF.

This clone appeared many times. The chain combines TRBV11-2 with TRBJ1-6; 7 nucleotides line up with TRBD1. Germline CDR1 is SGHAT and CDR2 is FQNNGV. With 0 bases clipped from V and 9 bases from J, the junction kept 2 bases outside the gene matches. This CDR3 is built from 14 residues. In nucleotides, the CDR3 is TGTGCCAGCAGCTTAGACAGGGGGGCTTCACCCCTCCACTTT. As protein: CASSLDRGASPLHF.

The sample holds a few counts of this clone. This rearrangement joins TRBV30 to TRBJ1-5, with TRBD1 matching over 10 bases. The CDR3 has 14 amino acids. Germline V gene sequence: CDR1 GTSNPN, CDR2 SVGIG (reference sequence). Trimming at V came to 5 bases and at J to 4 bases, leaving 5 bases not matched to a gene. In nucleotides, the CDR3 is TGTGCCTGGTCGACAGGGGGCCTGAATCAGCCCCAGCATTTT. It encodes CAWSTGGLNQPQHF.

The chain carries TRBV4-2 and TRBJ2-5, with 10 bases aligning to TRBD2. V shed 5 bases and J 3 bases; nucleotides not matched to a gene: 6. Germline V gives CDR1 LGHNA, CDR2 YNFKEQ. The CDR3 length is 15 residues. CDR3 residues: CASSASGGMEETQYF. The CDR3, as DNA: TGTGCCAGCAGCGCTAGCGGGGGTATGGAAGAGACCCAGTACTTC.

This clone was seen only a few times. The rearrangement joins TRBV30 to TRBJ1-5, with 10 bases aligning to TRBD1. The CDR3 contains 16 residues. The V and J ends lost 0 bases and 5 bases, in that order; junction bases with no gene match: 7. CDR1 and CDR2 from the germline V gene are GTSNPN and SVGIG (reference sequence). CDR3 residues: CAWSVSLTGGHQPQHF. The CDR3 DNA reads as TGTGCCTGGAGTGTTTCTTTGACAGGGGGCCATCAGCCCCAGCATTTT.

In this sample, this clone turned up a few times. This chain links TRBV11-2 with TRBJ2-5; maybe TRBD1 (6 bases). Germline V gives CDR1 SGHAT, CDR2 FQNNGV. CDR3 length: 13 amino acids. V gave up 6 bases and J gave up 4 bases, with 12 bases separating them. The CDR3 loop reads CASRTGYLETQYF. The CDR3 DNA follows: TGTGCCAGCAGAACAGGGTATTTAGAGACCCAGTACTTC.

The genes are TRBV7-8 and TRBJ2-5, with D possibly TRBD1 on 6 matching bases. This CDR3 spans 14 amino acids. Between the trimmed V and J ends, which lost 0 bases and 4 bases, there was a span of 9 bases. Per the germline V gene, CDR1 is SGHVS and CDR2 is FQNEAQ. The CDR3 coding sequence is TGTGCCAGCAGCTTAGCGGGGGCACGAGAGACCCAGTACTTC. Amino acids: CASSLAGARETQYF.

This clone has only a few counts. This chain uses TRBV6-6 with TRBJ1-2; D is perhaps TRBD1 (6 bases). V was shortened by 10 bases and J by 0 bases, with 15 bases between the two germline ends. The CDR3 is made up of 14 amino acids. Looked up from germline, CDR1 is MNHNY and CDR2 is SVGAGI (reference sequence). The chain's CDR3 is CANAPQGANYGYTF. CDR3 sequence (DNA): TGTGCCAACGCCCCACAGGGTGCTAACTATGGCTACACCTTC.

The chain employs TRBV9 and TRBJ2-7; no clear D. Trimming cost V 0 bases and J 0 bases, with 7 bases left between them. The CDR3 has 14 amino acids. Germline V gives CDR1 SGDLS, CDR2 YYNGEE. CDR3 sequence (DNA): TGTGCCAGCAGCGTAGGGCGGAACTCCTACGAGCAGTACTTC. It codes for CASSVGRNSYEQYF.

This chain links TRBV7-2 with TRBJ2-1; D is ambiguous. This CDR3 spans 14 amino acids. Germline-derived CDR1 and CDR2 are SGHTA and FQGNSA. Trimming removed 3 bases at V and 3 bases at J, with 9 bases between. DNA for the CDR3: TGTGCCAGCAGCTTTGACCCGGGCTACAATGAGCAGTTCTTC. It yields the protein CASSFDPGYNEQFF.

This clone was detected only once. V and J are TRBV5-1 and TRBJ1-3; D perhaps matches TRBD1 (5 bases). The CDR3 length is 14 residues. CDR1 and CDR2 from the germline V gene are SGHRS and YFSETQ. The ends were cut back, 4 bases at V and 0 bases at J, with 8 bases in the middle. CDR3 DNA sequence: TGCGCCAGCAGCAAGGACACCTCTGGAAACACCATATATTTT. Its protein product is CASSKDTSGNTIYF.

This clone showed up just a few times. This rearrangement joins TRBV2 to TRBJ2-2; 11 positions match TRBD2. CDR1 SNHLY and CDR2 FYNNEI come from the germline V gene. This CDR3 has 17 amino acids. J gave up 0 bases and V 2 bases, and 2 bases lay outside the gene matches. CDR3 bases: TGTGCCAGCAGTGAACCTAGCGGGGGGTCGAACACCGGGGAGCTGTTTTTT. This gives the protein CASSEPSGGSNTGELFF.

This clone has just a few counts. This chain connects TRBV4-3 to TRBJ1-4; D might be TRBD1 (5 bases). The V end lost 4 bases, the J end lost 7 bases, and 16 bases lay between the germline ends. The CDR3 totals 15 residues. In germline, CDR1 is LGHNA, CDR2 YSLEER. The chain's CDR3 is CASSPIGAGGEKLFF. In DNA form, the CDR3 reads TGCGCCAGCAGCCCGATAGGGGCCGGCGGTGAAAAACTGTTTTTT.

This clone was found a few times. The chain joins TRBV4-1 to TRBJ2-3; tentatively, D is TRBD1 (6 bases). The CDR3 spans 19 residues. V lost 2 bases to trimming and J lost 0 bases, with 21 bases between them. The germline V gene encodes CDR1 MGHRA and CDR2 YSYEKL. DNA of the CDR3: TGCGCCAGCAGCCAACAAAGGGCAGGGGATGGGGATAGCACAGATACGCAGTATTTT. This sequence encodes CASSQQRAGDGDSTDTQYF.

In its sample, this clone was seen a few times. The chain links TRBV9 to TRBJ2-2; D is perhaps TRBD2 (5 bases). There are 19 residues in the CDR3. The V gene's germline CDR1 is SGDLS and CDR2 YYNGEE. With 0 bases removed from V and 0 bases from J, the gap between germline ends came to 18 bases. The CDR3 region is CASSVGILKRAANTGELFF. CDR3 bases: TGTGCCAGCAGCGTAGGGATTTTGAAGAGGGCAGCGAACACCGGGGAGCTGTTTTTT.

V gene TRBV9 combines with J gene TRBJ2-7, with a weak D call TRBD2 (5 bases). V was cut by 3 bases and J by 6 bases, with 19 bases left in between. The CDR3 length is 15 residues. Germline CDR1 reads SGDLS; CDR2 reads YYNGEE. The CDR3 loop reads CASSARFVEGGEQYF. The DNA for the CDR3 is TGTGCCAGCAGCGCCCGCTTTGTTGAGGGTGGCGAGCAGTACTTC.

This clone has only a few counts. In the same sample, other DNA sequences code for this CDR3. The CDR3, as DNA: TGTGCCAGCAGCTTAGGACTAGCGGGGGACCAAGAGACCCAGTACTTC. Translated, it gives CASSLGLAGDQETQYF. The V call is TRBV7-2, the J call TRBJ2-5; TRBD2 matches 12 bases. Germline V lookup: CDR1 SGHTA, CDR2 FQGNSA. Trimming cost V 1 base and J 0 bases; bases outside gene matches: 0. The CDR3 contains 16 residues.

This clone was seen a few times. The rearrangement links TRBV9 to TRBJ2-1; the match to TRBD1 covers 11 bases. This CDR3 has 14 amino acids. Germline-derived CDR1 and CDR2 are SGDLS and YYNGEE. The V segment lost 5 bases and the J segment 9 bases; nucleotides outside the gene matches: 7. The CDR3 loop reads CASRRRTGGGEQFF. The DNA for the CDR3 is TGTGCCAGCAGGCGGAGGACAGGGGGCGGTGAGCAGTTCTTC.